This entry describes one TCR beta chain. Its antigen remains unidentified. This specimen belongs to a study of OX40 agonist ivuxolimab in advanced cancers. Turning to the study itself: While on treatment, patients had intravenous ivuxolimab at 0.01 to 10 mg/kg every 2 weeks. Patients achieving partial responses numbered three: one hepatocellular carcinoma case and two cutaneous melanoma cases. Overall study results and limits: Still undetermined is the antigen specificity of the expanded peripheral T cells. By week 6 at 0.1 to 3.0 mg/kg, blood CD4+ and CD8+ T cells had expanded clonally.

Produced via immunoSEQ multiplex PCR; TCRdb's table is partial and in-frame only. This repertoire shows roughly 29,000 clones, more than 85% found once; its top ten account for roughly a tenth. The input for sequencing was CD4+ or CD8+ T cells sorted from blood, taken in a trial of the OX40 agonist ivuxolimab. This TCR came from an adult with an advanced solid tumor such as melanoma, head and neck, liver or kidney cancer.

This chain's CDR3 is CASSSRLSGNTIYF. The CDR3 DNA reads as TGTGCCAGCAGTTCCCGCCTCTCTGGAAACACCATATATTTT. The chain employs TRBV28 and TRBJ1-3, with D unresolved. CDR3 length: 14 residues. V lost 4 bases, J lost 0 bases, and 7 bases lay in between. Germline values: CDR1 MDHEN, CDR2 SYDVKM.